This T cell receptor beta chain was documented in a study of blood T cell repertoires in COVID-19. Across the study: Acute and convalescent COVID-19 samples came from the United States, Italy and Spain.

Per the original data handling: Reference gene primer amplification gave estimated nucleated cell counts. The data were produced by immunoSEQ multiplex PCR, yet TCRdb's version contains in-frame clones alone and is incomplete. The DNA gave D and trimming, while V, J and clone size come from that table. The sample carries some 130,000 clones, approximately 87% recorded once. A remark on this clone: The germline gene is not matched at one end of the junction; a read error may be the cause.

This CDR3 is 16 amino acids long. The germline gives CDR1 SSHAT, CDR2 FNYEAQ (reference sequence). Specimen: peripheral blood. This chain joins TRBV7-7 and TRBJ2-5; 8 bases align to TRBD1. This TCR derives from a man aged 45-65 years with active COVID-19. CDR3 in DNA: TGTGCTAGCAGCTCCGGACCTAGGACAGGGAAAGAGACCCAGTACTTC. Translating gives CASSSGPRTGKETQYF.